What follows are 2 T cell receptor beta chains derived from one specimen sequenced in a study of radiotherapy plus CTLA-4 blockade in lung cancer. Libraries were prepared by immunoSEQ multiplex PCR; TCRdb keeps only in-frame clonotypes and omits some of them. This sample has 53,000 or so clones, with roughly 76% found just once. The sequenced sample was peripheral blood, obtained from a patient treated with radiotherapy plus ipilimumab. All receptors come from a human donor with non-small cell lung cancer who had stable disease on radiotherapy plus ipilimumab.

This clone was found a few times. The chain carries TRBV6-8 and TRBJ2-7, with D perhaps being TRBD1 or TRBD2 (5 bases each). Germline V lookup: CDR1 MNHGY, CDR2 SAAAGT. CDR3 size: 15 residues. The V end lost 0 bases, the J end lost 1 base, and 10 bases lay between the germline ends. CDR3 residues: CASSYSGDGSYEQYF. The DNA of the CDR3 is TGTGCCAGCAGTTACTCGGGGGACGGATCCTACGAGCAGTACTTC.

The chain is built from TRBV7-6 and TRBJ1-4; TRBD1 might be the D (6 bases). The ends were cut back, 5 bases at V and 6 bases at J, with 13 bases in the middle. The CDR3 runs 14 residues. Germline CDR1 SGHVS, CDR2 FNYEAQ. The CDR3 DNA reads TGTGCCAGCAGCCCCCGGGACATGGATGAAAAACTGTTTTTT. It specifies CASSPRDMDEKLFF.